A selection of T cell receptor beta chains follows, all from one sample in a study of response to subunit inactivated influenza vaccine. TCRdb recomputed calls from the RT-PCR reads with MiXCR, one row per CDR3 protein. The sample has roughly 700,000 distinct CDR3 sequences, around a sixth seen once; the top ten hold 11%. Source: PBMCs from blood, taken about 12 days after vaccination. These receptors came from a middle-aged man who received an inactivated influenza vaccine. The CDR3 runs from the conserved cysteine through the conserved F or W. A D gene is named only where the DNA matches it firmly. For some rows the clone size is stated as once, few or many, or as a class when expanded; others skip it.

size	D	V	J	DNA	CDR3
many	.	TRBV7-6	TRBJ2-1	TGTGCCAGCAGCTTAGGATGGTTGCGCGGGTCGCGGGAGCAGTTCTTC	CASSLGWLRGSREQFF
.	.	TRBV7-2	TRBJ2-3	TGTGCCAGCAGCTTAGTGGGGGGTCTAGCTAGCACAGATACGCAGTATTTT	CASSLVGGLASTDTQYF
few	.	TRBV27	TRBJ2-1	TGTGCCAGCAGTTTATTTTTGGGGGACGCTAAGTACTACAATGAGCAGTTCTTC	CASSLFLGDAKYYNEQFF
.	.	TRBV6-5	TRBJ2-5	TGTGCCAGCAGTTTCTCGCCGGGGAACGGAGAGACCCAGTACTTC	CASSFSPGNGETQYF
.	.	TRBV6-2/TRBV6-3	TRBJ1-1	TGTGCCAGCAGTCCCCCATGGGGGCTGGGCACTGAAGCTTTCTTT	CASSPPWGLGTEAFF
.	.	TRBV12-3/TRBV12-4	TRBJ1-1	TGTGCCAGCAGCCTGACAGAAGACACTGAAGCTTTCTTT	CASSLTEDTEAFF
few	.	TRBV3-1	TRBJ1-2	TGTGCCAGCAGACCCGGGACCCAATTGAACTATGGCTACACCTTC	CASRPGTQLNYGYTF
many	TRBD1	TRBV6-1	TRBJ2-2	TGTGCCAGCAGTCGCACCCGCACACTGACAGGGTCGGACACCGGGGAGCTGTTTTTT	CASSRTRTLTGSDTGELFF
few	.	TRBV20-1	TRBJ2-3	TGCAGTGCCCCCGTCCGGGCTGTTACAGATACGCAGTATTTT	CSAPVRAVTDTQYF
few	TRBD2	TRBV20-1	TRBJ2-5	TGCAGTGCTAGAGATCTGGCGGGGGGAACCCAGTACTTC	CSARDLAGGTQYF
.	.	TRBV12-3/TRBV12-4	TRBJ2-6	TGTGCCAGCACCTACCTCTCTGGGGCCAACGTCCTGACTTTC	CASTYLSGANVLTF
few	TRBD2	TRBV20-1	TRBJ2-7	TGCAGTGCCCGTCCCCCCCGGGTCGGACTAGCAAGGGGGGAGCAGTACTTC	CSARPPRVGLARGEQYF
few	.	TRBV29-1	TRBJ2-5	TGCAGCGTTGTTCCCGGGGGCGGTGGGGAGACCCAGTACTTC	CSVVPGGGGETQYF
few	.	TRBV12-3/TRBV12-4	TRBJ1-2	TGTGCCAGCAGTTTAGCAGGAGCTATGGGCTACACCTTC	CASSLAGAMGYTF
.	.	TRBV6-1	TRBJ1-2	TGTGCCAGCACCGAGGGTGGGGCCTTCAGTATATATGGCTACACCTTC	CASTEGGAFSIYGYTF
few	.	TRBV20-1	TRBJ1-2	TGCAGTGCTAGCCCCCAAGTGAACTATGGCTACACCTTC	CSASPQVNYGYTF
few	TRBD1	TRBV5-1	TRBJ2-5	TGCGCCAGCAGCCCGGGACAGGCCGGACTCACGACCCAGTACTTC	CASSPGQAGLTTQYF
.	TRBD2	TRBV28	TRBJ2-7	TGTGCCAGCAGCTCAAGCGGGAGAAACGAGCAGTACTTC	CASSSSGRNEQYF
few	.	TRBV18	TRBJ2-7	TGTGCCAGCTCACCTACCATCGCAGCAGGGCAGTACTTC	CASSPTIAAGQYF
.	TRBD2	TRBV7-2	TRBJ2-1	TGTGCCAGCAGCCCCGGACTAGTTTTAGTAGTGAACAATGAGCAGTTCTTC	CASSPGLVLVVNNEQFF
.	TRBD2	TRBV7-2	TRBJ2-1	TGTGCCAGCAGCTTATCGATCCCCGCGGGGGATAATATAAGAGGGCAGTTCTTC	CASSLSIPAGDNIRGQFF
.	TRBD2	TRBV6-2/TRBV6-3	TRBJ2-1	TGTGCCAGCAGTACTCCGGGACTAGCCGTCAATGAGCAGTTCTTC	CASSTPGLAVNEQFF
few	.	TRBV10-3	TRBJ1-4	TGTGCCATCAGTGAACGGGAGGGGAAGGAAAAACTGTTTTTT	CAISEREGKEKLFF
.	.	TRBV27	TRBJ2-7	TGTGCCAGCAGTTATGACAGATTTACCAGGGAGCAGTACTTC	CASSYDRFTREQYF
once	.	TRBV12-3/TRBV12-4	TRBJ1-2	TGTGCCAGCAGTTTTATCGGAGACTATGGCTACACCTTC	CASSFIGDYGYTF
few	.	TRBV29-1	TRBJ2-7	TGCAGCGTGGGGGCGGGTCCCTACGAGCAGTACTTC	CSVGAGPYEQYF
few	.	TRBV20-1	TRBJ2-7	TGCAGTGGCACCCGGTCCTACGAGCAGTACTTC	CSGTRSYEQYF
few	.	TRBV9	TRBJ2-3	TGTGCCAGCAGCGCCTCCAAGATCGACGGGACAGATACGCAGTATTTT	CASSASKIDGTDTQYF